The clone carrying this T cell receptor (beta chain) has at least ten counts. The entry originates in a study of T cells in Graves' hyperthyroidism and ophthalmopathy. CDR3 length: 15 amino acids. With 2 bases removed from V and 3 bases from J, the gap between germline ends came to 11 bases. CDR1 and CDR2 from the germline V gene are ENHRY and SYGVKD. Newly diagnosed hyperthyroidism patients aged 18 to 65 years had disease lasting under 2 months. TCR beta CDR3 sequences were amplified from RNA transcripts. HTBI primers were employed in a first-round RT-PCR of the TCR CDR3. TCRdb re-called the multiplex PCR reads through MiXCR, storing one row per CDR3 protein. The table lists some 800,000 distinct CDR3 sequences, around 39% of them singletons, with 7.5% to 9.5% in the top ten.

The TCR comes from a young man with Graves' hyperthyroidism. The sample taken for sequencing was blood. The V call is TRBV10-3, the J call TRBJ1-5, with D unresolved. This CDR3 is CAISEVSGFNQPQHF. CDR3 bases: TGTGCCATCAGTGAGGTCTCGGGATTCAATCAGCCCCAGCATTTT.